This T cell receptor (beta chain) was identified during a study of identical twins. The CDR3 has 14 amino acids. The V gene lost 7 bases and the J gene lost 2 bases, with 12 bases spanning the gap. Germline lookup yields CDR1 SNHLY and CDR2 FYNNEI. This clonotype has only a few counts. In TCRdb, the 5' RACE reads were re-called with MiXCR into one record per CDR3 protein. The repertoire holds some 900,000 distinct CDR3 sequences, with more than 9% as singletons. This same sample was also part of a study on yellow fever vaccine responses in identical twins.

Sequences were obtained from PBMCs. The TCR comes from a woman aged 18-29 years in good health. The rearrangement links TRBV2 to TRBJ1-5, with D uncertain. Here the CDR3 reads CASNSRVGNQPQHF. The CDR3 DNA follows: TGTGCCAGCAATTCCCGGGTGGGCAATCAGCCCCAGCATTTT.